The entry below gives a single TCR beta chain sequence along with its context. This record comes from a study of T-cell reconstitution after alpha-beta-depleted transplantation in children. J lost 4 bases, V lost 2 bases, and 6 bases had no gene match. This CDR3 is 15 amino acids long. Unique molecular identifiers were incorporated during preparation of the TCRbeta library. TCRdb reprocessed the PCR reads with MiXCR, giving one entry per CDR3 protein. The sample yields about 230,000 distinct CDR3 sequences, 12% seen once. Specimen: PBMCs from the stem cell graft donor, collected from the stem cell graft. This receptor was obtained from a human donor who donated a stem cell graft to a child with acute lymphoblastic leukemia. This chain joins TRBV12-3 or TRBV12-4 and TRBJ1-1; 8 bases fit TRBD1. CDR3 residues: CASSLYRDRPTEAFF. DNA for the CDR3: TGTGCCAGCAGTTTATACCGGGACAGGCCCACTGAAGCTTTCTTT.